This TCR beta chain is drawn from a study of blood T cell repertoires in COVID-19. The CDR3 totals 11 residues. V lost 4 bases and J 0 bases, leaving 3 bases between the germline ends. Per the germline V gene, CDR1 is GTSNPN and CDR2 is SVGIG (reference sequence). The assay was immunoSEQ multiplex PCR, and TCRdb's table has in-frame clones only and misses some. The data contain about 140,000 clones, around 88% of them singletons. This clone was observed a handful of times. The chain links TRBV30 to TRBJ1-1, with D unclear. The material sequenced was peripheral blood. The origin of this receptor is a man in his sixties with active or convalescent COVID-19. CDR3 nucleotide sequence: TGTGCCTGGAACATGAACACTGAAGCTTTCTTT. Amino acid sequence: CAWNMNTEAFF.